In its sample, the clone carrying this T cell receptor (beta chain) was seen many times. The antigen remains unidentified. The data were obtained in a study of molecular identifiers for immune sequencing clone quantification. From the PCR reads, TCRdb called clonotypes with MiXCR, one entry per CDR3 protein. Seen here are 70,000 to 95,000 distinct CDR3 sequences, 15% to 20% observed once, and the top ten hold roughly 0.89%. Germline lookup yields CDR1 MGHRA and CDR2 YSYEKL. V was pared by 0 bases and J by 2 bases, with 10 bases between. This CDR3 comprises 15 residues. General study findings and limits: Researchers reportedly could pick up spiked Jurkat TCR RNA from one cell mixed into one million naive cells. In cases of identical TCR molecules sharing a barcode, highly expanded clone sizes could be underestimated.

This clonotype was sampled from a human donor in good health. Some libraries in this study had Jurkat cell RNA spiked in. The chain employs TRBV4-1 and TRBJ2-5; a weak D match, TRBD1 (6 bases). What was sequenced was naive CD8+ T cells from blood, with Jurkat cell RNA spiked in. Subset: FACS-sorted CD8+CD4-CCR7+CD45RA+ naive T cells. The CDR3 reads CASSQENRAQETQYF. CDR3 DNA sequence: TGCGCCAGCAGCCAAGAAAACAGGGCTCAAGAGACCCAGTACTTC.